The rows below give T cell receptor beta chains drawn from one sample of a study of cytomegalovirus exposure and HLA in healthy donors. Produced via immunoSEQ multiplex PCR; TCRdb's table is partial and in-frame only. The sample holds approximately 100,000 clones, 55% to 75% seen once. The sequencing input was PBMCs. Source of these receptors: a man between 60 and 75 years old in good health and CMV-seronegative. Both conserved end residues are part of each CDR3. The D gene is left open where the match is weak. Size values are once, few and many counts, or a class for expanded clones, and some rows have none.

>.|TRBJ1-3|.|TRBV7-2
CASSFGHSGNTIYF
TGTGCCAGCAGCTTTGGACACTCTGGAAACACCATATATTTT
>.|TRBJ2-5|TRBD2|TRBV6-1
CASSEAPLGAGGEAQYF
TGTGCCAGCAGTGAAGCTCCCTTGGGGGCGGGAGGAGAGGCCCAGTACTTC
>.|TRBJ1-2|TRBD1|TRBV7-9
CSSSLSQGYYGYTF
TGTTCCAGCAGCTTATCACAGGGGTACTATGGCTACACCTTC
>.|TRBJ1-1|TRBD1|TRBV7-3
CASADRDDTEAFF
TGTGCCAGTGCGGACAGGGACGACACTGAAGCTTTCTTT
>.|TRBJ2-7|.|TRBV6-6
CASSYESGYSYEQYF
TGTGCCAGCAGTTATGAGAGCGGGTATTCCTACGAGCAGTACTTC
>few|TRBJ2-7|.|TRBV7-9
CASSPGGVGEQYF
TGTGCCAGCAGCCCCGGGGGTGTAGGAGAGCAGTACTTC
>few|TRBJ2-1|TRBD1|TRBV11-3
CASSLGTGIVDEQFF
TGTGCCAGCAGCTTAGGGACAGGGATCGTGGATGAGCAGTTCTTC
>.|TRBJ2-1|TRBD2|TRBV29-1
CSVETQRGSYNEQFF
TGCAGCGTTGAAACTCAGCGGGGGTCCTACAATGAGCAGTTCTTC
>.|TRBJ2-2|.|TRBV27
CASSLMAGDSTGELFF
TGTGCCAGCAGTTTAATGGCAGGGGATAGCACCGGGGAGCTGTTTTTT
>.|TRBJ1-2|TRBD1|TRBV4-2
CASSSEGQSGGRMYYGYTF
TGTGCCAGCAGCTCCGAGGGTCAGTCAGGGGGCAGGATGTACTATGGCTACACCTTC
>.|TRBJ2-5|.|TRBV4-1
CASSQLGGGPSRETQYF
TGCGCCAGCAGCCAACTAGGGGGAGGGCCGTCCAGAGAGACCCAGTACTTC
>.|TRBJ2-5|TRBD2|TRBV29-1
CSVRRGSETQYF
TGCAGCGTTAGGCGGGGGTCTGAGACCCAGTACTTC
>.|TRBJ2-3|TRBD1|TRBV11-2
CASSLRRQGFTDTQYF
TGTGCCAGCAGCTTAAGGCGACAGGGGTTCACAGATACGCAGTATTTT
>.|TRBJ2-7|.|TRBV6-1
CASSDSGTSAYEQYF
TGTGCCAGCAGTGATTCCGGGACAAGCGCCTACGAGCAGTACTTC
>.|TRBJ1-6|.|TRBV6-5
CASSKAGNSPLHF
TGTGCCAGCAGTAAGGCGGGCAATTCACCCCTCCACTTT
>few|TRBJ1-1|.|TRBV29-1
CSAQLGQIEAFF
TGCAGCGCTCAATTAGGACAAATAGAAGCTTTCTTT
>once|TRBJ1-4|.|TRBV29-1
CSVELGGAQEKLFF
TGCAGCGTTGAATTGGGGGGGGCGCAGGAAAAACTGTTTTTT
>.|TRBJ2-7|TRBD2|TRBV5-6
CASTLPAGRAGGGEQYF
TGTGCCAGCACCCTTCCTGCAGGACGGGCTGGGGGGGGCGAGCAGTACTTC
>few|TRBJ2-5|.|TRBV6-5
CASSHKETQYF
TGTGCCAGCAGTCACAAAGAGACCCAGTACTTC
>.|TRBJ1-4|.|TRBV5-1
CASSLVRGEVTNEKLFF
TGCGCCAGCAGCTTGGTACGGGGGGAAGTGACTAATGAAAAACTGTTTTTT
>once|TRBJ1-4|TRBD1|TRBV9
CASSVGQGNEKLFF
TGTGCCAGCAGCGTAGGACAGGGGAATGAAAAACTGTTTTTT
>.|TRBJ1-2|TRBD1|TRBV5-5
CASSRTGDGYTF
TGTGCCAGCAGCAGGACAGGGGATGGCTACACCTTC
>.|TRBJ1-1|.|TRBV7-9
CASSLGTEAFF
TGTGCCAGCAGCTTAGGGACAGAAGCTTTCTTT
>.|TRBJ1-1|.|TRBV6-5
CASSYRGGTEAFF
TGTGCCAGCAGTTACCGGGGGGGAACTGAAGCTTTCTTT
>.|TRBJ2-5|TRBD1|TRBV28
CASSSGTGVEETQYF
TGTGCCAGCAGTTCCGGGACAGGGGTTGAAGAGACCCAGTACTTC
>.|TRBJ2-6|TRBD2|TRBV28
CASSGGWSGANVLTF
TGTGCCAGCAGCGGGGGGTGGTCTGGGGCCAACGTCCTGACTTTC
>.|TRBJ1-1|.|TRBV19
CASSLSGVVMNTEAFF
TGTGCCAGTAGTCTTAGCGGGGTTGTTATGAACACTGAAGCTTTCTTT
>.|TRBJ2-7|TRBD1|TRBV5-1
CASSSGTGMESYEQYF
TGCGCCAGCAGCTCCGGGACAGGGATGGAAAGCTACGAGCAGTACTTC
>few|TRBJ2-4|.|TRBV2
CASSDRARTRKNIQYF
TGTGCCAGCAGTGATAGGGCGCGGACACGAAAAAACATTCAGTACTTC